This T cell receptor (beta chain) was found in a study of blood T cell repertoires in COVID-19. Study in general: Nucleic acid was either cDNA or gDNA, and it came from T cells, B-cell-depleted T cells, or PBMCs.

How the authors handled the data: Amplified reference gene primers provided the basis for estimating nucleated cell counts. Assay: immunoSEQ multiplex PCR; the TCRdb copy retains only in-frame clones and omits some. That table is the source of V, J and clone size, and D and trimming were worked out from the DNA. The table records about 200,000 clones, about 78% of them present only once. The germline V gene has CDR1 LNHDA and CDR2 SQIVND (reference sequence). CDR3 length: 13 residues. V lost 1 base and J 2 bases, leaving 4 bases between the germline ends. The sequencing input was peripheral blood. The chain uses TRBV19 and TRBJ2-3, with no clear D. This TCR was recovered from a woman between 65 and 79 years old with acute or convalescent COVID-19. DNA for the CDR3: TGTGCCAGTAGTATAGGGCACACAGATACGCAGTATTTT. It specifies CASSIGHTDTQYF.